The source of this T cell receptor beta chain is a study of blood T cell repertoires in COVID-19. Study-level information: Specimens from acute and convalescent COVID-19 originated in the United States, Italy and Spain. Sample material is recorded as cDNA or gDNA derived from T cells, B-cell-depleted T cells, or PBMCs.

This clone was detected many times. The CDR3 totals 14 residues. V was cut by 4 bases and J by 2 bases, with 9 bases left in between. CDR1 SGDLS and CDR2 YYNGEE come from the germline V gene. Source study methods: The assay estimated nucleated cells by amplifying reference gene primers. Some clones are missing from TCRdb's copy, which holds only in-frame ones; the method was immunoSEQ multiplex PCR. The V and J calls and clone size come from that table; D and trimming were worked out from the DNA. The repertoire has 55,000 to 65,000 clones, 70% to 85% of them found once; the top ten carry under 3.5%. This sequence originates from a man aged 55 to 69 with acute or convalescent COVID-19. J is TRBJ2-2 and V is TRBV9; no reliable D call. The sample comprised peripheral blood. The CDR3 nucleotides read TGTGCCAGCAGCCCGGGTCCCAACACCGGGGAGCTGTTTTTT. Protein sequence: CASSPGPNTGELFF.